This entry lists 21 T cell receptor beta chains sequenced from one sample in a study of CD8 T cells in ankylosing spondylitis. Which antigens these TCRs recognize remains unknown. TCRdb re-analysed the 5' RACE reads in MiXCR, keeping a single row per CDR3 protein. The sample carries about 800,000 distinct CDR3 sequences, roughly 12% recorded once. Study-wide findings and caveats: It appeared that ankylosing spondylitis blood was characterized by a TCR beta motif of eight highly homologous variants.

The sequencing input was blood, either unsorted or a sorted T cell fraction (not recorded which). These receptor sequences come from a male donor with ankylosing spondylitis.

The CDR3 coding sequence is TGTGCCAGCAGCTTAAAGCGCCAGATGAACACTGAAGCTTTCTTT. This gives the protein CASSLKRQMNTEAFF. The chain has TRBV7-2 and TRBJ1-1, with unresolved D. Trimming took off 2 bases at V and 0 bases at J, with 10 bases between the two ends. Germline V gene sequence: CDR1 SGHTA, CDR2 FQGNSA. The CDR3 is 15 residues long.

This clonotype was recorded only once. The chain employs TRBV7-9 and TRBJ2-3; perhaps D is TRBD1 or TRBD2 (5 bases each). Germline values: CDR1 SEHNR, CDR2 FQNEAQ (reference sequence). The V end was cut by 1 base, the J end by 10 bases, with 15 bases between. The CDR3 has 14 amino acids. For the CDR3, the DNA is TGTGCCAGCAGCTTAGGAGGGGCCGCCAAAGCGCAGTATTTT. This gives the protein CASSLGGAAKAQYF.

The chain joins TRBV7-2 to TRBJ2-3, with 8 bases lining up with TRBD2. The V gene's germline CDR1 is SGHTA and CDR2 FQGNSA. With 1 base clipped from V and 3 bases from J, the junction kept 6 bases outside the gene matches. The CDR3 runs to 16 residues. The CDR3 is CASSLGAASGTDTQYF. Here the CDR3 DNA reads TGTGCCAGCAGCTTAGGTGCGGCTAGCGGGACAGATACGCAGTATTTT.

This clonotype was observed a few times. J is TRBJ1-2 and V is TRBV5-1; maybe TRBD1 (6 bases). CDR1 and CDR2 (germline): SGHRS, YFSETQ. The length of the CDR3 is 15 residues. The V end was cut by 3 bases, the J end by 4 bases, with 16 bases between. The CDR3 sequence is CASSSGPRGSYGYTF. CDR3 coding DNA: TGCGCCAGCAGCTCGGGGCCCAGGGGAAGCTATGGCTACACCTTC.

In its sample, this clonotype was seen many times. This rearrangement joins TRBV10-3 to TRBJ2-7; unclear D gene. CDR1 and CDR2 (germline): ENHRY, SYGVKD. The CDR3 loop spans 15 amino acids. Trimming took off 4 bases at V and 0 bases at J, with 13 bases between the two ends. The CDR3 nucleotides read TGTGCCATCAGTGCCCGGTTCACCCGCTCCTACGAGCAGTACTTC. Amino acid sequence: CAISARFTRSYEQYF.

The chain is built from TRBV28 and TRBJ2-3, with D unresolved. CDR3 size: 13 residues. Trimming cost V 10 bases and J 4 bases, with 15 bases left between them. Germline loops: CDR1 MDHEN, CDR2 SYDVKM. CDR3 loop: CATGFTQPDTQYF. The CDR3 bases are TGTGCCACAGGTTTCACTCAGCCAGATACGCAGTATTTT.

CDR3 in DNA: TGTGCCAGCAGCTTGGACAGGGGGCGCGAGCAGTTCTTC. Its translation: CASSLDRGREQFF. V usage is TRBV11-3 and J usage is TRBJ2-1, with TRBD1 matching 11 bases. Germline V gives CDR1 SGHNT, CDR2 YENEEA. The CDR3 extends over 13 amino acids. Germline trimming cut 3 bases from V and 10 bases from J; bases unmatched to any gene: 2.

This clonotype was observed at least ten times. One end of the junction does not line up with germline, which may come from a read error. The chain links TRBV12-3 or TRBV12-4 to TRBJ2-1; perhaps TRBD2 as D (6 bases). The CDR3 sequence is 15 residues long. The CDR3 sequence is CASSWVGQEVRRVVF. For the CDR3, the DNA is TGTGCCAGCAGTTGGGTCGGTCAGGAGGTCCGGAGGGTGGTCTTC.

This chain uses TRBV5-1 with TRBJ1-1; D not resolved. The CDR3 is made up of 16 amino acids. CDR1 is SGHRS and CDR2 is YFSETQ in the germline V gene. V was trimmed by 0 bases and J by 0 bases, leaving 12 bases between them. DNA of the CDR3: TGCGCCAGCAGCTTGGATCCAGATATTATGAACACTGAAGCTTTCTTT. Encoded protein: CASSLDPDIMNTEAFF.

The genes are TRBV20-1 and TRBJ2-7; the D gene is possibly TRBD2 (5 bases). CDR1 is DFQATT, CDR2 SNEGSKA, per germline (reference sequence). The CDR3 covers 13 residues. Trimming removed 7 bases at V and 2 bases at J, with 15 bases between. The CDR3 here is CSVAARGTYEQYF. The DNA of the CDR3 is TGCAGTGTTGCGGCCCGGGGAACCTACGAGCAGTACTTC.

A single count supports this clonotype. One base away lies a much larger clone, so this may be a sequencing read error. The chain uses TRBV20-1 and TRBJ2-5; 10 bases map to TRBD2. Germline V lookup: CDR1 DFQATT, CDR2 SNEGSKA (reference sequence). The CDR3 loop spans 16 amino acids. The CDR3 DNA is TGCTGTGCTAGGGCTAGCGGGGGCAAATGGCAAGAGACCCAGTACTTC. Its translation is CCARASGGKWQETQYF.

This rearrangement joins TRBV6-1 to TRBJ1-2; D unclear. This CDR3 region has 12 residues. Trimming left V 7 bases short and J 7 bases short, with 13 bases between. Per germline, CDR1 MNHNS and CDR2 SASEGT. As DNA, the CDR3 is TGTGCCAGCAAGACGCCTAGTGGTGGCTACACCTTC. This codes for CASKTPSGGYTF.

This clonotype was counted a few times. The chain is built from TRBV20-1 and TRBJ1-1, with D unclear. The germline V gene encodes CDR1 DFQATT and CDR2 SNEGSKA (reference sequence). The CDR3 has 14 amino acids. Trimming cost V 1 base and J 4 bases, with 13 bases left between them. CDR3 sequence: CSARAFRRATEAFF. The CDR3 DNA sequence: TGCAGTGCTAGAGCCTTCCGGCGGGCCACTGAAGCTTTCTTT.

Written as DNA, the CDR3 is TGTGCCAGCAGTTACTCACTTCGGTCGGGGAGAGGGAATCAGCCCCAGCATTTT. This gives the protein CASSYSLRSGRGNQPQHF. The V and J genes are TRBV6-2 or TRBV6-3 and TRBJ1-5; D remains ambiguous. Germline lookup yields CDR1 MNHEY and CDR2 SVGEGT. V lost 0 bases and J lost 4, with 19 bases in between. This CDR3 region has 18 residues.

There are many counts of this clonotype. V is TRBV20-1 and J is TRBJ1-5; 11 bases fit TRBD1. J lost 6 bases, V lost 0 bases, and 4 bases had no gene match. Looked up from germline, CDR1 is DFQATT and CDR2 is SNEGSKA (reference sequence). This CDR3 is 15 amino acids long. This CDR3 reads CSARDSGTGGQPQHF. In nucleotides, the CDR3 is TGCAGTGCTAGAGATTCCGGGACAGGGGGTCAGCCCCAGCATTTT.

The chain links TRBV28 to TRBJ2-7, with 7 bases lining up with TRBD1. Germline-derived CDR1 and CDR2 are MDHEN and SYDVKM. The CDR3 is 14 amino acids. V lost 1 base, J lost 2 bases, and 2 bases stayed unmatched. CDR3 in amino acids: CASSLYQGAYEQYF. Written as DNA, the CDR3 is TGTGCCAGCAGTTTATATCAGGGGGCCTACGAGCAGTACTTC.

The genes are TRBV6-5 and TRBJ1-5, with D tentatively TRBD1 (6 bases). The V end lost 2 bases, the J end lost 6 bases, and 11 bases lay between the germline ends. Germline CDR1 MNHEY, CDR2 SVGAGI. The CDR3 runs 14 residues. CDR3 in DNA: TGTGCCAGCAGTTACGCAGGGGTCAGTCAGCCCCAGCATTTT. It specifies CASSYAGVSQPQHF.

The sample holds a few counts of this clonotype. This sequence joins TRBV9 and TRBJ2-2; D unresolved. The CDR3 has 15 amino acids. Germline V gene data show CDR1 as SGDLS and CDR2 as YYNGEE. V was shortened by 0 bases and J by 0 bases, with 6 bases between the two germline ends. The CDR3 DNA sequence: TGTGCCAGCAGCGTAGGGAGTACGAACACCGGGGAGCTGTTTTTT. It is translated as CASSVGSTNTGELFF.

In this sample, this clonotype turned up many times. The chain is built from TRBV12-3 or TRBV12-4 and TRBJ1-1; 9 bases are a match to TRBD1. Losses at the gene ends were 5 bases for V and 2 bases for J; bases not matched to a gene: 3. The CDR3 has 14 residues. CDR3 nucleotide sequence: TGTGCCAGCAGTCGGACAGGGGTAAACACTGAAGCTTTCTTT. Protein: CASSRTGVNTEAFF.

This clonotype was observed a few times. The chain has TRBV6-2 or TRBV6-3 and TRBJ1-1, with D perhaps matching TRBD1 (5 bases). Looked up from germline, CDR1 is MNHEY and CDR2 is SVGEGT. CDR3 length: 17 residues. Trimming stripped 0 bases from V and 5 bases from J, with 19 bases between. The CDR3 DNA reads TGTGCCAGCAGTTACTCGTTTGGGGCCGGAATACGAACTGAAGCTTTCTTT. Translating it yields CASSYSFGAGIRTEAFF.

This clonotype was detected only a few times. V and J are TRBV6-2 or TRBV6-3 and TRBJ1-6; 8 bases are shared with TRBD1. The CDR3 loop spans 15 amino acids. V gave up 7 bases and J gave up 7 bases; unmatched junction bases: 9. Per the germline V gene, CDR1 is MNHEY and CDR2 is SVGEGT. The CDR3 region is CASTAGQGLNSPLHF. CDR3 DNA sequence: TGTGCCAGCACCGCCGGACAGGGACTAAATTCACCCCTCCACTTT.